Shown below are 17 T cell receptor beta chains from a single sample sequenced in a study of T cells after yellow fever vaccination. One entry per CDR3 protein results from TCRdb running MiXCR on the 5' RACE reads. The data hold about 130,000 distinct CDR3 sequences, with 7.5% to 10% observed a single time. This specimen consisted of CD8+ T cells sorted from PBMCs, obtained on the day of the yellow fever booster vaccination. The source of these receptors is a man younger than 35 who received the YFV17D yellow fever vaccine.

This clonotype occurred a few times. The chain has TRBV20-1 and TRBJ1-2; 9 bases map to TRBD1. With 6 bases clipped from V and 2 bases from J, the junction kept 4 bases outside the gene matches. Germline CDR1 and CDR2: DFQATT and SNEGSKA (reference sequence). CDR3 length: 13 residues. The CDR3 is CSARGQGNYGYTF. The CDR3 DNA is TGCAGTGCCCGCGGACAGGGGAACTATGGCTACACCTTC.

CDR3 nucleotides: TGCAGCGTTGAATCGCTGACAGGGGGCGTTGGAGCTTTCTTT. It specifies CSVESLTGGVGAFF. This rearrangement joins TRBV29-1 to TRBJ1-1, with 10 positions matching TRBD1. The CDR3 length is 14 residues. Germline V gives CDR1 SQVTM, CDR2 ANQGSEA. After removal of 2 bases from V and 10 bases from J, the junction contained 10 bases not matched to a gene.

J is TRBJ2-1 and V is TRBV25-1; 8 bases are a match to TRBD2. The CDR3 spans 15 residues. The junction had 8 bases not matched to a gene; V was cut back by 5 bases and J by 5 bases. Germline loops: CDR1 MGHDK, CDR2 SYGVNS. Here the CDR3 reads CASSRERGSNNEQFF. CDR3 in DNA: TGTGCCAGCAGTCGGGAGCGGGGGAGCAACAATGAGCAGTTCTTC.

This chain's CDR3 is CASSADSPTANTGELFF. The DNA for the CDR3 is TGTGCCAGCAGCGCGGACTCCCCGACCGCGAACACCGGGGAGCTGTTTTTT. The V call is TRBV7-2, the J call TRBJ2-2; a possible D gene is TRBD2 (5 bases). CDR3 size: 17 residues. Germline V gene lookup returns CDR1 SGHTA and CDR2 FQGNSA. V lost 5 bases and J lost 0, with 16 bases in between. Looking up the rest from reference TRBV7-2 and TRBJ2-2 gives the full variable domain: GAGVSQSPSNKVTEKGKDVELRCDPISGHTALYWYRQSLGQGLEFLIYFQGNSAPDKSGLPSDRFSAERTGGSVSTLTIQRTQQEDSAVYLCASSADSPTANTGELFFGEGSRLTVL.

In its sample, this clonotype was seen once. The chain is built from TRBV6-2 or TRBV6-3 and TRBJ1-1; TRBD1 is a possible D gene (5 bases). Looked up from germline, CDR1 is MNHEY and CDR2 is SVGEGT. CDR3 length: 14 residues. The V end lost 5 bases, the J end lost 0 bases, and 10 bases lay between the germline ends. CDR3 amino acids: CASSRPRVNTEAFF. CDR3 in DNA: TGTGCCAGCAGTCGGCCCAGGGTGAACACTGAAGCTTTCTTT.

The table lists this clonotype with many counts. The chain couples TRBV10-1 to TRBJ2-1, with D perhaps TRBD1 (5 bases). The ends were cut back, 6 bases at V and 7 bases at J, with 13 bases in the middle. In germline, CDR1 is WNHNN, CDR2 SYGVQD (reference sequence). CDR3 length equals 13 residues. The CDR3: CASSLGVGNEQFF. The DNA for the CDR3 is TGCGCCAGCAGCTTAGGGGTCGGAAATGAGCAGTTCTTC.

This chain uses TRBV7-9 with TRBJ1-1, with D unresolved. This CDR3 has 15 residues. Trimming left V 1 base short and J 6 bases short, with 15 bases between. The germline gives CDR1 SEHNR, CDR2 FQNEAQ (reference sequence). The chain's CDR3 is CASSLEVGYRAEAFF. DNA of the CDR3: TGTGCCAGCAGCTTAGAGGTAGGGTATAGGGCTGAAGCTTTCTTT.

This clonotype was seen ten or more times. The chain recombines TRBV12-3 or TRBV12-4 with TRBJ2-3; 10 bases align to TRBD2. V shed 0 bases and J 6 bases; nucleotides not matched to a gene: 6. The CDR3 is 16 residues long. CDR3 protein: CASSLALAGVRDTQYF. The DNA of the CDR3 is TGTGCCAGCAGTTTAGCTCTAGCGGGGGTGCGCGATACGCAGTATTTT.

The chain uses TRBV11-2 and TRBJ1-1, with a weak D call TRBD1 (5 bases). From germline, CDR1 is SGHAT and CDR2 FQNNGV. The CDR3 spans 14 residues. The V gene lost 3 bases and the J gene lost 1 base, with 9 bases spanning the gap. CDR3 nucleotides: TGTGCCAGCAGCTTGGGACGGTGGAACACTGAAGCTTTCTTT. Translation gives CASSLGRWNTEAFF.

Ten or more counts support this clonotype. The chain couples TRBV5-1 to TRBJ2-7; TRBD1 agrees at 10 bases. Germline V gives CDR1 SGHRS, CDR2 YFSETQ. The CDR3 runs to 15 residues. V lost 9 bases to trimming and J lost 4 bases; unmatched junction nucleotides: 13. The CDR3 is CATSPAGTGAYEQYF. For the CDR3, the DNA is TGCGCCACCTCCCCAGCCGGGACAGGGGCGTACGAGCAGTACTTC.

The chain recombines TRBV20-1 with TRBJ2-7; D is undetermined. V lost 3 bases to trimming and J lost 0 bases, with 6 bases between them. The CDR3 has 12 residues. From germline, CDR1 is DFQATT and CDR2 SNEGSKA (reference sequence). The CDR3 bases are TGCAGTGCTAGGAGTAGCTCCTACGAGCAGTACGTC. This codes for CSARSSSYEQYV.

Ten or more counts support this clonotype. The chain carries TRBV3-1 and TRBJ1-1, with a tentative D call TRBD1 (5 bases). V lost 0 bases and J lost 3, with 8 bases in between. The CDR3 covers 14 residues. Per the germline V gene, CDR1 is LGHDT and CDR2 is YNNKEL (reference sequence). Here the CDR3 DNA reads TGTGCCAGCAGCCAAGAAGGGGTTTACACTGAAGCTTTCTTT. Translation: CASSQEGVYTEAFF.

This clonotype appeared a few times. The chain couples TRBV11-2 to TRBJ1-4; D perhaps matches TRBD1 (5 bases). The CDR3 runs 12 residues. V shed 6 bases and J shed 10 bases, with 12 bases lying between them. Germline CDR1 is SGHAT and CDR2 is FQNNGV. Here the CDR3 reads CASRPFGGKLFF. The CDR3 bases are TGTGCCAGCAGGCCTTTTGGGGGAAAACTGTTTTTT. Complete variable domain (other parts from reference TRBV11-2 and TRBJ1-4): EAGVAQSPRYKIIEKRQSVAFWCNPISGHATLYWYQQILGQGPKLLIQFQNNGVVDDSQLPKDRFSAERLKGVDSTLKIQPAKLEDSAVYLCASRPFGGKLFFGSGTQLSVL.

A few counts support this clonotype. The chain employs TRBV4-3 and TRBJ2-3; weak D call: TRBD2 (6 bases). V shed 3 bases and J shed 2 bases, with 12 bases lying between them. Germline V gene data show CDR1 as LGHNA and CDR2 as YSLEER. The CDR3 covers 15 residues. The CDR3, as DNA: TGCGCCAGCAGCCACAGGACTACTTACACAGATACGCAGTATTTT. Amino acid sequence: CASSHRTTYTDTQYF.

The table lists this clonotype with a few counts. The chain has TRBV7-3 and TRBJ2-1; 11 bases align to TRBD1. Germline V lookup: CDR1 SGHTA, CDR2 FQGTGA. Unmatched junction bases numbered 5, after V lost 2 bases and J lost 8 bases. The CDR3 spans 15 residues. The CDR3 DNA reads TGTGCCAGCAGCTTATCCGGACAGGGGGCAGATGAGCAGTTCTTC. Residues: CASSLSGQGADEQFF.

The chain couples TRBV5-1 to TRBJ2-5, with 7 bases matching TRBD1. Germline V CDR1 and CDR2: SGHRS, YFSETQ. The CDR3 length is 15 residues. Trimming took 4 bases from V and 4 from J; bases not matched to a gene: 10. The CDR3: CASSRQGEIGETQYF. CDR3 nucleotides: TGCGCCAGCAGCAGACAGGGCGAAATAGGAGAGACCCAGTACTTC.

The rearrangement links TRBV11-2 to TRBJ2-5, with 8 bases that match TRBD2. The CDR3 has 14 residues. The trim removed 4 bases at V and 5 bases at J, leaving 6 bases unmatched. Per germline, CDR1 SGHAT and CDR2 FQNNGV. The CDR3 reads CASSSPGGGETQYF. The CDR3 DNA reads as TGTGCCAGCAGCTCGCCGGGGGGGGGCGAGACCCAGTACTTC.